The 9 T cell receptor beta chains given below trace back to one sample, sequenced in a study of tumor-infiltrating lymphocytes in glioblastoma multiforme. TCRB libraries came from RNA via three nested multiplex PCR rounds. TCRdb reanalysed the multiplex PCR reads using MiXCR and keeps one entry per CDR3 protein. The sample lists some 10,000 distinct CDR3 sequences; about 72% were seen once. Specimen: brain tumor tissue. The receptors come from a male donor with glioblastoma.

This chain links TRBV11-2 with TRBJ1-1; weak D call: TRBD1 (5 bases). The CDR3 totals 16 residues. V was trimmed by 6 bases and J by 1 base, leaving 18 bases between them. Looked up from germline, CDR1 is SGHAT and CDR2 is FQNNGV. This CDR3 is CASRAILGVGNTEAFF. CDR3 in DNA: TGTGCCAGCAGGGCTATTCTAGGGGTTGGGAACACTGAAGCTTTCTTT.

Regarding this clonotype: A read error is possible here, since a much larger clone lies one base away. This CDR3 fails to terminate in the conserved phenylalanine or tryptophan, so it likely reflects a read error. The genes are TRBV2 and TRBJ1-5; D gene uncertain. CDR1 SNHLY and CDR2 FYNNEI come from the germline V gene. Trimming took off 7 bases at V and 6 bases at J, with 13 bases between the two ends. This CDR3 is 13 amino acids long. Written as DNA, the CDR3 is TGTGCCAGCACAACGGCCTATAGTCAGCCCCAGCATTTG. Translated, it gives CASTTAYSQPQHL.

The chain has TRBV9 and TRBJ2-3; D unresolved. V was cut by 3 bases and J by 10 bases, with 9 bases left in between. Germline V CDR1 and CDR2: SGDLS, YYNGEE. The CDR3 consists of 11 residues. The CDR3 bases are TGTGCCAGCAGCGCTTTGTGCGCGCAGTATTTT. Its translation is CASSALCAQYF.

To note about this clonotype: One junction end disagrees with the germline gene, perhaps due to a read error. The chain couples TRBV20-1 to TRBJ2-7, with D maybe TRBD2 (6 bases). Germline CDR1 reads DFQATT; CDR2 reads SNEGSKA (reference sequence). The CDR3 contains 15 residues. The CDR3 loop reads CSTREGTSESYEQYF. Here the CDR3 DNA reads TGCAGTACTAGAGAGGGGACTTCGGAGAGTTACGAGCAGTACTTC.

Note on this clonotype: The junction does not match germline at one end; this may be a read error. The chain carries TRBV12-3 or TRBV12-4 and TRBJ2-7; D might be TRBD1 (6 bases). This CDR3 region has 13 residues. CDR3 protein: CASSRQEAYERYF. CDR3 DNA sequence: TGTGCCAGCAGTCGACAGGAAGCCTACGAGCGGTACTTC.

The chain links TRBV7-9 to TRBJ2-7, with TRBD1 matching 12 bases. The CDR3 covers 18 residues. The germline V gene encodes CDR1 SEHNR and CDR2 FQNEAQ (reference sequence). Germline trimming cut 5 bases from V and 0 bases from J; bases unmatched to any gene: 11. DNA for the CDR3: TGTGCCAGCAGCGTACTCCGGGGACAGGGGGCGAACTCCTACGAGCAGTACTTC. Residues: CASSVLRGQGANSYEQYF.

As for this clonotype: The junction differs from germline at one of its ends, possibly a read error. The rearrangement links TRBV4-2 to TRBJ1-2; D is unresolved. The length of the CDR3 is 15 residues. Germline CDR1 and CDR2: LGHNA and YNFKEQ. The CDR3, as DNA: TGTGCCAGCACCCAAGATTTGACGTCAGCCGATGGCTACACCTTC. Residues: CASTQDLTSADGYTF.

Concerning this clonotype itself: At one end the junction does not follow the germline gene, possibly because of a read error. This sequence joins TRBV20-1 and TRBJ1-2, with D perhaps matching TRBD1 (6 bases). The CDR3 totals 15 residues. CDR1 and CDR2 (germline): DFQATT, SNEGSKA (reference sequence). The CDR3 region has the DNA TGCAGTGTTAGACTGGGGGGCTCGACTAACTATGGCTACATCTTC. Translating gives CSVRLGGSTNYGYIF.

As for this clonotype: One junction end disagrees with the germline gene, perhaps due to a read error. The chain joins TRBV11-2 to TRBJ2-3; D unresolved. Germline CDR1 and CDR2: SGHAT and FQNNGV. The CDR3 is 14 amino acids. CDR3 nucleotides: TGTACCAGCAGCTTAGACGGACCCCTAGATGCGCGGTATTTT. This sequence encodes CTSSLDGPLDARYF.